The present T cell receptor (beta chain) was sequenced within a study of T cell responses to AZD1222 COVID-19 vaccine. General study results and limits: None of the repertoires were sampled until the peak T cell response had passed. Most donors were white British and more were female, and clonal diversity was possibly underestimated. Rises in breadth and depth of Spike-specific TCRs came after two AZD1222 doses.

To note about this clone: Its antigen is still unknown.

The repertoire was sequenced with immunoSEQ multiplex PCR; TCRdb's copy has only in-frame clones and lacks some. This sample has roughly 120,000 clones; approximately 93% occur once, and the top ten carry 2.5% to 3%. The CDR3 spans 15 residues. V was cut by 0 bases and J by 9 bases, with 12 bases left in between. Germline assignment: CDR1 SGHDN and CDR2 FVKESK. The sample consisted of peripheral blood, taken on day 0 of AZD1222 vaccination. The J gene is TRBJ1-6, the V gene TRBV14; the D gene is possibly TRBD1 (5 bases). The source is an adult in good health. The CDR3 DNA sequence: TGTGCCAGCAGCCAAGATAGAAGGGGCGGTTCACCCCTCCACTTT. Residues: CASSQDRRGGSPLHF.